The 25 T cell receptor beta chains given below trace back to one sample, sequenced in a study of T cells in Graves' hyperthyroidism and ophthalmopathy. Using RNA transcripts as the source, TCR beta CDR3 regions were amplified. The TCR CDR3 was amplified in a first-round RT-PCR using the HTBI primer set. A single record per CDR3 protein comes from TCRdb applying MiXCR to the multiplex PCR reads. Of some 490,000 distinct CDR3 sequences listed, about 20% were seen once; the top ten hold under 55%. Sequenced material: blood. Receptor source: a woman aged 65 to 85 with Graves' ophthalmopathy.

The V call is TRBV19, the J call TRBJ1-2; D may be TRBD1 (6 bases). This CDR3 contains 14 residues. The germline V gene has CDR1 LNHDA and CDR2 SQIVND (reference sequence). Trimming pared 7 bases from V and 2 bases from J, leaving 14 bases between. CDR3 sequence (DNA): TGTGCCAGTAACAGGGATCTGTCAAACTATGGCTACACCTTC. This translates into CASNRDLSNYGYTF.

This clonotype showed up just a few times. CDR3 DNA sequence: TGTGCCAGCAGCACTCCGACAGGAACGGGGGCCAACGTCCTGACTTTC. This codes for CASSTPTGTGANVLTF. This chain joins TRBV7-9 and TRBJ2-6; tentatively, D is TRBD1 (6 bases). CDR3 length equals 16 residues. Trimming took off 5 bases at V and 4 bases at J, with 15 bases between the two ends. The germline V gene has CDR1 SEHNR and CDR2 FQNEAQ (reference sequence).

V is TRBV7-6 and J is TRBJ2-1, with 9 bases fitting TRBD2. CDR1 and CDR2 (germline): SGHVS, FNYEAQ. Trimming removed 0 bases from V and 9 bases from J; junction bases left unmatched: 9. The CDR3 sequence is 16 residues long. The CDR3 protein is CASSLAAWKLAGEQFF. In DNA form, the CDR3 reads TGTGCCAGCAGCTTAGCGGCTTGGAAACTAGCGGGTGAGCAGTTCTTC. Using reference TRBV7-6 and TRBJ2-1 for the parts outside the CDR3, the full variable domain is GAGVSQSPRYKVTKRGQDVALRCDPISGHVSLYWYRQALGQGPEFLTYFNYEAQQDKSGLPNDRFSAERPEGSISTLTIQRTEQRDSAMYRCASSLAAWKLAGEQFFGPGTRLTVL.

The chain couples TRBV19 to TRBJ1-1; 9 bases are a match to TRBD1. The trim removed 4 bases at V and 1 base at J, leaving 4 bases unmatched. Germline-derived CDR1 and CDR2 are LNHDA and SQIVND (reference sequence). There are 15 residues in the CDR3. For the CDR3, the DNA is TGTGCCAGTAGTACGCGGACAGGGGAGAACACTGAAGCTTTCTTT. Amino acids: CASSTRTGENTEAFF.

This chain uses TRBV5-1 with TRBJ1-1, with D unresolved. Germline-derived CDR1 and CDR2 are SGHRS and YFSETQ. Trimming left V 0 bases short and J 3 bases short, with 9 bases between. The CDR3 runs to 14 residues. The DNA for the CDR3 is TGCGCCAGCAGCTTGGTATACCCGGACACTGAAGCTTTCTTT. Its protein product is CASSLVYPDTEAFF.

This clonotype showed up just a few times. The chain uses TRBV12-3 or TRBV12-4 and TRBJ2-1; TRBD1 matches 7 bases. The CDR3 contains 13 residues. The ends lost 6 bases at V and 6 bases at J; junction bases unmatched: 5. The CDR3 coding sequence is TGTGCCAGCAGGGGACAGACTCCCAATGAGCAGTTCTTC. Amino acids: CASRGQTPNEQFF.

In this sample, this clonotype turned up a few times. V gene TRBV5-1 combines with J gene TRBJ2-1; 8 bases match TRBD2. The germline V gene encodes CDR1 SGHRS and CDR2 YFSETQ. The CDR3 has 15 residues. Trimming cost V 0 bases and J 6 bases; bases outside gene matches: 5. CDR3 bases: TGCGCCAGCAGCTTGGCGAGCGGGAGCCTCAATGAGCAGTTCTTC. Encoded protein: CASSLASGSLNEQFF.

This clonotype has just a few counts. V and J are TRBV6-1 and TRBJ2-4; D might be TRBD1 (5 bases). Germline V lookup: CDR1 MNHNS, CDR2 SASEGT. The germline V and J ends were trimmed by 10 bases and 0 bases, with 13 bases remaining between them. The CDR3 is 14 residues long. CDR3 region: CATSRVLAKNIQYF. CDR3 in DNA: TGTGCCACATCCAGGGTGCTAGCCAAAAACATTCAGTACTTC.

V and J are TRBV11-2 and TRBJ2-3; possible D gene TRBD1, 6 bases. The CDR3 sequence is 14 residues long. Trimming removed 8 bases from V and 3 bases from J, with 15 bases in between. Germline V gene data show CDR1 as SGHAT and CDR2 as FQNNGV. The CDR3 DNA is TGTGCCAGCCGACACAGGGAAAGGACAGATACGCAGTATTTT. The encoded protein is CASRHRERTDTQYF.

V and J are TRBV3-1 and TRBJ1-5; D perhaps matches TRBD1 (6 bases). V lost 4 bases, J lost 9 bases, and 16 bases lay in between. In germline, CDR1 is LGHDT, CDR2 YNNKEL (reference sequence). The CDR3 spans 14 residues. The CDR3 DNA sequence: TGTGCCAGCAGCCTTGCAGGGGTCGACTGGCCCCAGCATTTT. It translates to CASSLAGVDWPQHF. The whole variable domain, filled in from reference TRBV3-1 and TRBJ1-5, reads DTAVSQTPKYLVTQMGNDKSIKCEQNLGHDTMYWYKQDSKKFLKIMFSYNNKELIINETVPNRFSPKSPDKAHLNLHINSLELGDSAVYFCASSLAGVDWPQHFGDGTRLSIL.

This clonotype occurred a few times. The chain employs TRBV30 and TRBJ1-2, with D hard to call. The CDR3 loop spans 14 amino acids. V was clipped by 4 bases and J by 0 bases, with 12 bases between them. The germline gives CDR1 GTSNPN, CDR2 SVGIG (reference sequence). The CDR3 DNA is TGTGCCTGGACCCGGATATCAGCTAACTATGGCTACACCTTC. Residues: CAWTRISANYGYTF.

This chain connects TRBV5-1 to TRBJ1-2, with 7 bases identical to TRBD1. V lost 4 bases and J lost 8; bases outside the gene matches: 11. The CDR3 runs to 14 residues. Germline loops: CDR1 SGHRS, CDR2 YFSETQ. CDR3 region: CASSIAGTDLGYTF. The CDR3, as DNA: TGCGCCAGCAGCATTGCCGGGACAGATCTCGGCTACACCTTC.

The chain employs TRBV11-2 and TRBJ2-3, with 10 positions matching TRBD2. Trimming removed 7 bases from V and 5 bases from J; junction bases left unmatched: 21. Per the germline V gene, CDR1 is SGHAT and CDR2 is FQNNGV. The CDR3 is made up of 19 amino acids. CDR3 DNA sequence: TGTGCCAGCAACCCCCTCGGTGGACTAGCGGCATCTTTCGTAGATACGCAGTATTTT. This translates into CASNPLGGLAASFVDTQYF.

The rearrangement joins TRBV10-3 to TRBJ2-5, with D uncertain. V gave up 10 bases and J gave up 5 bases, with 14 bases separating them. The CDR3 covers 12 residues. Germline lookup yields CDR1 ENHRY and CDR2 SYGVKD. CDR3 amino acids: CATGEGMETQYF. The DNA of the CDR3 is TGTGCCACCGGCGAAGGGATGGAGACCCAGTACTTC.

This chain connects TRBV5-6 to TRBJ2-2; 7 positions match TRBD2. Germline V gene sequence: CDR1 SGHDT, CDR2 YYEEEE. The CDR3 length is 15 residues. V was clipped by 4 bases and J by 4 bases; unmatched bases: 7. The CDR3 loop reads CASSVPTSSTGELFF. In DNA form, the CDR3 reads TGTGCCAGCAGCGTTCCGACTAGCAGCACCGGGGAGCTGTTTTTT. The whole variable domain, remainder taken from reference TRBV5-6 and TRBJ2-2, is DAGVTQSPTHLIKTRGQQVTLRCSPKSGHDTVSWYQQALGQGPQFIFQYYEEEERQRGNFPDRFSGHQFPNYSSELNVNALLLGDSALYLCASSVPTSSTGELFFGEGSRLTVL.

This clonotype was seen only a few times. The gene calls are TRBV18 and TRBJ2-7, with TRBD1 matching 10 bases. In germline, CDR1 is KGHSH, CDR2 LQKENI. Trimming cost V 4 bases and J 9 bases; bases outside gene matches: 9. This CDR3 is built from 14 residues. This chain's CDR3 is CASSRDRGLVGQYF. DNA of the CDR3: TGTGCCAGCTCACGGGACAGGGGACTGGTGGGGCAGTACTTC.

This clonotype was recorded a few times. The CDR3 region has the DNA TGTGCCAGCAGTGATTTACAGGGAAAGGGTGGCTACACCTTC. Translated: CASSDLQGKGGYTF. This sequence joins TRBV6-1 and TRBJ1-2; tentative D call: TRBD1 (6 bases). The germline V gene has CDR1 MNHNS and CDR2 SASEGT. The CDR3 is 14 residues long. Trimming removed 3 bases at V and 7 bases at J, with 15 bases between.

This clonotype was seen only a few times. The CDR3, as DNA: TGTGCCACCAGTGCGTCGGGGCGCTGGGAGACCCAGTACTTC. Its protein is CATSASGRWETQYF. The chain joins TRBV24-1 to TRBJ2-5; D is possibly TRBD1 or TRBD2 (5 bases each). The CDR3 contains 14 residues. Germline CDR1 KGHDR, CDR2 SFDVKD. The V and J ends lost 5 bases and 5 bases respectively, with 14 bases between them.

This clonotype was detected only a few times. The CDR3 region is CASSLDTGLAYNEQFF. The CDR3 bases are TGTGCCAGCAGCTTAGATACTGGACTAGCCTACAATGAGCAGTTCTTC. This chain connects TRBV11-2 to TRBJ2-1; 7 bases map to TRBD2. This CDR3 contains 16 residues. The ends lost 0 bases at V and 2 bases at J; junction bases unmatched: 4. CDR1 is SGHAT and CDR2 is FQNNGV in the germline V gene.

The chain has TRBV19 and TRBJ1-1; 8 bases match TRBD1. The CDR3 is 15 residues long. V shed 5 bases and J 5 bases; nucleotides not matched to a gene: 10. Germline V gives CDR1 LNHDA, CDR2 SQIVND (reference sequence). Here the CDR3 reads CASSFWTGRRTEAFF. Written as DNA, the CDR3 is TGTGCCAGTAGTTTCTGGACAGGGCGGAGAACTGAAGCTTTCTTT.

This clonotype was seen only a few times. The chain recombines TRBV9 with TRBJ2-1; TRBD2 aligns across 10 bases. The germline V gene encodes CDR1 SGDLS and CDR2 YYNGEE. The V segment lost 3 bases and the J segment 6 bases; nucleotides outside the gene matches: 9. The CDR3 loop spans 16 amino acids. The chain's CDR3 is CASSGRLAGLGNEQFF. The CDR3 coding sequence is TGTGCCAGCAGCGGCCGACTAGCGGGTCTGGGCAATGAGCAGTTCTTC.

Only a few counts were recorded for this clonotype. This chain uses TRBV27 with TRBJ2-7, with a weak D call TRBD1 (5 bases). CDR3 length: 13 amino acids. CDR1 is MNHEY, CDR2 SMNVEV, per germline (reference sequence). V lost 4 bases and J lost 6, with 13 bases in between. The DNA for the CDR3 is TGTGCCAGCAGTTCCTCGGCAGGGATCGAGCAGTACTTC. Its translation is CASSSSAGIEQYF.

Comments on this clonotype: Mismatch with germline at one junction end may stem from a read error. This chain connects TRBV19 to TRBJ1-2; no firm D call. This CDR3 region has 15 residues. CDR1 and CDR2 from the germline V gene are LNHDA and SQIVND (reference sequence). In DNA form, the CDR3 reads TGTACCAGTAGTATTATCGGGCAGACGAGATATGGCTACACCTTC. The encoded protein is CTSSIIGQTRYGYTF.

The rearrangement joins TRBV6-1 to TRBJ2-1; D is ambiguous. Trimming removed 0 bases at V and 5 bases at J, with 8 bases between. This CDR3 contains 14 residues. CDR1 and CDR2 from the germline V gene are MNHNS and SASEGT. The CDR3 bases are TGTGCCAGCAGTGAAGCGGGGTTCCACAATGAGCAGTTCTTC. Protein sequence: CASSEAGFHNEQFF.

This clonotype was observed a handful of times. The rearrangement joins TRBV9 to TRBJ2-7, with TRBD2 as a possible D gene (6 bases). V was shortened by 4 bases and J by 3 bases, with 14 bases between the two germline ends. The CDR3 is 14 residues long. The V gene's germline CDR1 is SGDLS and CDR2 YYNGEE. CDR3: CASSPGTAHYEQYF. The CDR3 DNA is TGTGCCAGCAGCCCAGGGACTGCCCACTACGAGCAGTACTTC.